The TCR beta chain described here comes from a study of T cell responses to AZD1222 COVID-19 vaccine. As regards this clone: Its specificity is not known.

The assay was immunoSEQ multiplex PCR, and TCRdb's table has in-frame clones only and misses some. In the table there are more than 95,000 clones, about 88% of which are singletons. General study points: Reports say nearly half of spike-specific TCRs go after unmutated variant regions.

The germline CDR1 and CDR2 sequences are MNHEY and SMNVEV (reference sequence). The CDR3 spans 20 residues. V lost 0 bases and J lost 0, with 21 bases in between. Sequenced material: peripheral blood, taken on day 0 of AZD1222 vaccination. The V gene is TRBV27, the J gene TRBJ1-3, with D perhaps matching TRBD1 (5 bases). This sequence was found in an adult in good health. CDR3: CASSLSGDRPQAFSGNTIYF. The CDR3 DNA sequence: TGTGCCAGCAGTTTATCAGGGGATCGGCCCCAAGCCTTCTCTGGAAACACCATATATTTT.